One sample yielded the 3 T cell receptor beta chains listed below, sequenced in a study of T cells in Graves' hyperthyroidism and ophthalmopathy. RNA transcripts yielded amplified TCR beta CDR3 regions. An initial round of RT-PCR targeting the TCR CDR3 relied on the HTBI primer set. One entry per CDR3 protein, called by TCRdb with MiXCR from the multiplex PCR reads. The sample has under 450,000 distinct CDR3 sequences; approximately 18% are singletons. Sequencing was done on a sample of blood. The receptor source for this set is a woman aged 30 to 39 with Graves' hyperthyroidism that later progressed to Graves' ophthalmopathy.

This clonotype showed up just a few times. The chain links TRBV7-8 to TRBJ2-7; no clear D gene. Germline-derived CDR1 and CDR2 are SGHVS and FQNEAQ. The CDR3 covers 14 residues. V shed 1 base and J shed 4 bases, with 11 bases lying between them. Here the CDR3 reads CASSLVPGEYEQYF. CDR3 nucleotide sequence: TGTGCCAGCAGCTTAGTGCCTGGGGAATACGAGCAGTACTTC.

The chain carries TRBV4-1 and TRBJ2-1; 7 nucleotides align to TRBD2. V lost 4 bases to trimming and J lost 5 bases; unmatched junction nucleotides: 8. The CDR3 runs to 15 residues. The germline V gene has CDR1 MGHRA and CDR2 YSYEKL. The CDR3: CASSLGLVMDNEQFF. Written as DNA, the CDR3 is TGCGCCAGCAGCCTAGGACTAGTAATGGACAATGAGCAGTTCTTC.

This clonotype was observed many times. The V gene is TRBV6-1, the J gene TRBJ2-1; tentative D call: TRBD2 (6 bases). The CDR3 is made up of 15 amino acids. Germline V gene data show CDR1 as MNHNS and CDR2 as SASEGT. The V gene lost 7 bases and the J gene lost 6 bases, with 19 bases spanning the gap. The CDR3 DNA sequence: TGTGCCAGCACCAAGGGACTTGTAGCTAGCAATGAGCAGTTCTTC. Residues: CASTKGLVASNEQFF.